Reported below is one T cell receptor (beta chain). These data belong to a study of vaccination and CD4 T cells after COVID-19. One entry per CDR3 protein results from TCRdb running MiXCR on the PCR reads. The table has roughly 15,000 distinct CDR3 sequences, about 70% seen once. CDR1 is MDHEN, CDR2 SYDVKM, per germline. V gave up 7 bases and J gave up 2 bases; unmatched junction bases: 10. The CDR3 is made up of 16 amino acids. Sequencing was performed on CD4+ T cells from blood, taken after SARS-CoV-2 vaccination. The chain uses TRBV28 and TRBJ2-2; TRBD2 matches at 7 bases. This sequence originates from a human donor who had recovered from COVID-19. CDR3: CASKDSGHLNTGELFF. The CDR3 DNA reads TGTGCCAGCAAAGATAGCGGGCACTTAAACACCGGGGAGCTGTTTTTT.